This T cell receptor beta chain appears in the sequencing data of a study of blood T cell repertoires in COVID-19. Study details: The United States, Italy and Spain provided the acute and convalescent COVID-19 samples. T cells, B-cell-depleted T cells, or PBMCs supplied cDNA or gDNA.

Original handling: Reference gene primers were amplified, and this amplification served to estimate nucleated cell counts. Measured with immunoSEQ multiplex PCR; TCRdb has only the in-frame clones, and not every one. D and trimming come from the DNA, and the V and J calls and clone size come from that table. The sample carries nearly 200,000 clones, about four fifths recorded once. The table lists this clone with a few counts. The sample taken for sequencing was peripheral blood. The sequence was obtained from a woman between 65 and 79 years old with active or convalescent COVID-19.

The CDR3 DNA is TGTGCCAGCAGTTACTCGGGTCCAGGCTCTGGGGCCAACGTCCTGACTTTC. It yields the protein CASSYSGPGSGANVLTF. The chain combines TRBV6-2 or TRBV6-3 with TRBJ2-6; D unclear. V was pared by 0 bases and J by 0 bases, with 9 bases between. Germline values: CDR1 MNHEY, CDR2 SVGEGT. CDR3 length: 17 residues.